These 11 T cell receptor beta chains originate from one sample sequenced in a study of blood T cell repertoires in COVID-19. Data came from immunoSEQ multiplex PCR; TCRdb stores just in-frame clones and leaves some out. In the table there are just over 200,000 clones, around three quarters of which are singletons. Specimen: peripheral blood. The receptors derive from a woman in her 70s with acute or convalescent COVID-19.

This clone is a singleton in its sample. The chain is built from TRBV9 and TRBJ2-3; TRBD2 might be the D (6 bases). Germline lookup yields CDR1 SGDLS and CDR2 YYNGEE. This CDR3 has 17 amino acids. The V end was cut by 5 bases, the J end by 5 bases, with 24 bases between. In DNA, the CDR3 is TGTGCCAGCAGTTCCCTAGGAGGGACGGCTTCGCAAGATACGCAGTATTTT. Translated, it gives CASSSLGGTASQDTQYF.

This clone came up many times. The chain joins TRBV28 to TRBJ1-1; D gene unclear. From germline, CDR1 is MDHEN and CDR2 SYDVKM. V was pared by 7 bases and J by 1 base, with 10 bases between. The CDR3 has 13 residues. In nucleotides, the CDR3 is TGTGCCAGCATTAGGACTCCGAACACTGAAGCTTTCTTT. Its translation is CASIRTPNTEAFF.

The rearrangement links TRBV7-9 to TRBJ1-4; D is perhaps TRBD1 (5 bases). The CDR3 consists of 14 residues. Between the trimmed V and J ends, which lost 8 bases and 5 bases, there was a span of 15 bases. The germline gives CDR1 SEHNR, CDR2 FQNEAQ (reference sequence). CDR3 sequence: CASGTTAFNEKLFF. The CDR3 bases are TGTGCCAGCGGAACGACAGCCTTCAATGAAAAACTGTTTTTT.

CDR3 DNA: TGCGCCAGCACCGACTTCGGGGGGGGCGCGTCCGAGCAGTACTTC. Translating it yields CASTDFGGGASEQYF. The gene calls are TRBV10-1 and TRBJ2-7, with 8 nucleotides matching TRBD2. The germline V gene encodes CDR1 WNHNN and CDR2 SYGVQD (reference sequence). The CDR3 is 15 amino acids. V was clipped by 7 bases and J by 6 bases; unmatched bases: 14.

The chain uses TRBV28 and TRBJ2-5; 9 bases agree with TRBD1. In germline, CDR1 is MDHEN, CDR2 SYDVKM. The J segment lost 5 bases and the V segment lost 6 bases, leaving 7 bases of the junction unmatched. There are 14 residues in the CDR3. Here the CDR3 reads CASRQTGGGETQYF. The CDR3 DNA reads TGTGCCAGCAGGCAGACAGGGGGAGGCGAGACCCAGTACTTC.

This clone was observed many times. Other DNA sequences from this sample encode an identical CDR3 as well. Here the CDR3 DNA reads TGTGCCAGCAGACCCTATAGCACAGATACGCAGTATTTT. The encoded protein is CASRPYSTDTQYF. The rearrangement joins TRBV12-3 or TRBV12-4 to TRBJ2-3; no clear D gene. The germline V and J ends were trimmed by 6 bases and 0 bases, with 7 bases remaining between them. The CDR3 is made up of 13 amino acids.

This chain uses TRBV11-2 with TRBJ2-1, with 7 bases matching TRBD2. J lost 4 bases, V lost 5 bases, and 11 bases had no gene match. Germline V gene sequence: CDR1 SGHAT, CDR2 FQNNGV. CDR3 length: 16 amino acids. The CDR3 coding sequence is TGTGCCAGCAGCCCCGAGGGCGGGAGAAGGTACAATGAGCAGTTCTTC. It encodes CASSPEGGRRYNEQFF.

DNA of the CDR3: TGTGCCAGCAGCTTGGGCACCTACTACGAGCAGTACTTC. Encoded protein: CASSLGTYYEQYF. The chain employs TRBV5-6 and TRBJ2-7; no clear D gene. The germline V gene encodes CDR1 SGHDT and CDR2 YYEEEE. The CDR3 totals 13 residues. Trimming removed 0 bases from V and 3 bases from J, with 7 bases in between.

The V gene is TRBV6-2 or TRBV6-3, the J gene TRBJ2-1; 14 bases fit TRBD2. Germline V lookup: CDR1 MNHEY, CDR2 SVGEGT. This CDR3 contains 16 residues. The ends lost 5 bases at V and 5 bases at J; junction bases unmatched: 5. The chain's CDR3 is CASSQPGLAGDNEQFF. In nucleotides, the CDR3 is TGTGCCAGCAGTCAACCGGGACTAGCGGGGGACAATGAGCAGTTCTTC.

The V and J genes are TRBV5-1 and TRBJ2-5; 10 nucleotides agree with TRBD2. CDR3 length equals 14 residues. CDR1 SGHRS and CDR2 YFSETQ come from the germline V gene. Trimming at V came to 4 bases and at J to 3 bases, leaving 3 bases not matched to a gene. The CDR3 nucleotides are TGCGCCAGCAGCAAAGGGACTAGCGAAGAGACCCAGTACTTC. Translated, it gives CASSKGTSEETQYF.

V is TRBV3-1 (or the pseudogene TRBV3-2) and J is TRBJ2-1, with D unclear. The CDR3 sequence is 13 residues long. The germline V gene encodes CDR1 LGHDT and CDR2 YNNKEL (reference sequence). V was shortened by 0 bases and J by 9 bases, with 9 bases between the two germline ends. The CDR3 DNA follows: TGTGCCAGCAGCCAAGATCGTGGCCGTGAGCAGTTCTTC. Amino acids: CASSQDRGREQFF.